The 21 T cell receptor beta chains presented below share a single source sample, sequenced in a study of T-cell reconstitution after alpha-beta-depleted transplantation in children. TCRbeta library preparation incorporated unique molecular identifiers. MiXCR, applied by TCRdb to the PCR reads, yields one record per CDR3 protein. The sample contains some 400,000 distinct CDR3 sequences, about a fifth of which appear only once. The specimen was PBMCs from the stem cell graft donor, collected from the stem cell graft. The receptors come from a human donor who donated a stem cell graft to a child with acute myeloid leukemia.

The chain has TRBV27 and TRBJ2-7, with TRBD2 matching 9 bases. Germline trimming cut 5 bases from V and 2 bases from J; bases unmatched to any gene: 7. The CDR3 is made up of 15 amino acids. CDR1 is MNHEY and CDR2 is SMNVEV in the germline V gene (reference sequence). CDR3 sequence: CASSKPGLATYEQYF. CDR3 sequence (DNA): TGTGCCAGCAGTAAACCGGGACTAGCAACCTACGAGCAGTACTTC.

This clonotype was detected only a few times. The chain recombines TRBV20-1 with TRBJ1-2; tentative D call: TRBD1 (6 bases). Germline V gives CDR1 DFQATT, CDR2 SNEGSKA (reference sequence). V shed 6 bases and J shed 0 bases, with 14 bases lying between them. CDR3 size: 14 residues. The CDR3 DNA reads as TGCAGTGCCCCGACAGGCAAAGCTAACTATGGCTACACCTTC. Its protein product is CSAPTGKANYGYTF.

In this sample, this clonotype turned up many times. This chain uses TRBV6-5 with TRBJ1-1, with D perhaps TRBD1 (5 bases). V shed 0 bases and J shed 4 bases, with 6 bases lying between them. The CDR3 is 13 amino acids. The germline CDR1 and CDR2 sequences are MNHEY and SVGAGI. The CDR3 DNA reads TGTGCCAGCAGTTACTCGGGGGGCACTGAAGCTTTCTTT. It is translated as CASSYSGGTEAFF.

The DNA of the CDR3 is TGCGCCAGCAGCCCTGAACTGGGACAGGGATCGTATGGCTACACCTTC. Encoded protein: CASSPELGQGSYGYTF. The rearrangement uses TRBV5-1 and TRBJ1-2, with TRBD1 identical over 9 bases. CDR1 and CDR2 (germline): SGHRS, YFSETQ. The CDR3 runs to 16 residues. V was clipped by 4 bases and J by 5 bases; unmatched bases: 12.

As for this clonotype: An end of the junction differs from the germline gene, which may be a read error. The chain recombines TRBV4-3 with TRBJ1-1, with TRBD1 as a possible D gene (5 bases). The CDR3 extends over 15 amino acids. Per the germline V gene, CDR1 is LGHNA and CDR2 is YSLEER. CDR3 DNA sequence: TGCGCCAGCAGCCAAGATTTCGGGGCATACACTGAAACTTTCTTT. The encoded protein is CASSQDFGAYTETFF.

This chain links TRBV20-1 with TRBJ2-3, with 9 bases identical to TRBD2. CDR3 length equals 16 residues. With V trimmed by 1 base and J by 2 bases, 7 bases remained unmatched. CDR1 and CDR2 from the germline V gene are DFQATT and SNEGSKA (reference sequence). The CDR3 DNA reads TGCAGTGCTAGAGGACTAGCGGATTGGACCACAGATACGCAGTATTTT. Encoded protein: CSARGLADWTTDTQYF.

The V call is TRBV4-2, the J call TRBJ2-6; possible D gene TRBD1, 5 bases. V gave up 1 base and J gave up 0 bases, with 10 bases separating them. Germline V gene data show CDR1 as LGHNA and CDR2 as YNFKEQ. The CDR3 has 17 residues. CDR3 loop: CASSQVVGLSGANVLTF. DNA of the CDR3: TGTGCCAGCAGCCAAGTAGTGGGGCTCTCTGGGGCCAACGTCCTGACTTTC.

There are a few counts of this clonotype. The chain links TRBV6-5 to TRBJ2-7; D is tentatively TRBD1 or TRBD2 (5 bases each). Germline-derived CDR1 and CDR2 are MNHEY and SVGAGI. The germline V and J ends were trimmed by 3 bases and 3 bases, with 18 bases remaining between them. The CDR3 covers 16 residues. CDR3 DNA sequence: TGTGCCAGCAGTTATATTCCCGGGACCGGCCACTACGAGCAGTACTTC. Its protein product is CASSYIPGTGHYEQYF.

V and J are TRBV11-2 and TRBJ2-2, with TRBD1 identical over 8 bases. The CDR3 consists of 15 residues. The J segment lost 6 bases and the V segment lost 3 bases, leaving 6 bases of the junction unmatched. Per the germline V gene, CDR1 is SGHAT and CDR2 is FQNNGV. CDR3 DNA: TGTGCCAGCAGCTTGGGGACAGGTCGGGCCGGGGAGCTGTTTTTT. Its protein is CASSLGTGRAGELFF.

This clonotype appeared a few times. The V call is TRBV28, the J call TRBJ2-7; 9 bases fit TRBD2. The CDR3 is made up of 13 amino acids. CDR1 is MDHEN and CDR2 is SYDVKM in the germline V gene. The V and J ends lost 6 bases and 6 bases, in that order; junction bases with no gene match: 6. The CDR3 region has the DNA TGTGCCAGCAGCCTTGGCGGGAGGGCCGAGCAGTACTTC. The encoded protein is CASSLGGRAEQYF.

CDR3 protein: CASSHLVDGGNEQFF. CDR3 bases: TGCGCCAGCAGCCACTTGGTGGATGGGGGGAATGAGCAGTTCTTC. The chain couples TRBV5-1 to TRBJ2-1; weak D call: TRBD2 (6 bases). Trimming stripped 4 bases from V and 7 bases from J, with 18 bases between. The CDR3 runs 15 residues. The germline V gene encodes CDR1 SGHRS and CDR2 YFSETQ.

This chain uses TRBV20-1 with TRBJ2-2; TRBD1 is a possible D gene (5 bases). V was clipped by 7 bases and J by 6 bases, with 15 bases between them. The CDR3 spans 13 residues. CDR1 DFQATT and CDR2 SNEGSKA come from the germline V gene (reference sequence). The CDR3 reads CSVWSQAAGELFF. For the CDR3, the DNA is TGCAGTGTCTGGTCACAGGCCGCCGGGGAGCTGTTTTTT.

In its sample, this clonotype was seen many times. The chain employs TRBV20-1 and TRBJ1-1; D possibly corresponds to TRBD1 (6 bases). Trimming removed 2 bases from V and 4 bases from J, with 11 bases in between. This CDR3 comprises 13 residues. The germline gives CDR1 DFQATT, CDR2 SNEGSKA (reference sequence). CDR3 sequence reads: CSARPKGGTEAFF. Written as DNA, the CDR3 is TGCAGTGCTAGACCAAAGGGGGGCACTGAAGCTTTCTTT.

V usage is TRBV5-1 and J usage is TRBJ2-7, with D possibly matching TRBD1 (5 bases). Germline CDR1 reads SGHRS; CDR2 reads YFSETQ. The ends were cut back, 4 bases at V and 2 bases at J, with 10 bases in the middle. CDR3 length: 13 residues. For the CDR3, the DNA is TGCGCCAGCAGCCCCCCACAGGCCTACGAGCAGTACTTC. This gives the protein CASSPPQAYEQYF.

CDR3 nucleotide sequence: TGCGCCAGCGGAGGGACGTCAAATTCACCCCTCCACTTT. Translating it yields CASGGTSNSPLHF. The chain combines TRBV5-1 with TRBJ1-6; the D gene is possibly TRBD1 (5 bases). Germline CDR1 reads SGHRS; CDR2 reads YFSETQ. The ends were cut back, 7 bases at V and 7 bases at J, with 12 bases in the middle. The CDR3 contains 13 residues.

V gene TRBV12-3 or TRBV12-4 combines with J gene TRBJ1-2; D not resolved. This CDR3 is built from 14 residues. Trimming cost V 2 bases and J 8 bases, with 15 bases left between them. CDR3 DNA: TGTGCCAGCAGTTTAACGGAGAGCCTAATAGGCTACACCTTC. This encodes CASSLTESLIGYTF.

The chain has TRBV4-3 and TRBJ2-1; 8 bases are a match to TRBD2. V was pared by 0 bases and J by 4 bases, with 5 bases of the junction left unmatched. CDR1 and CDR2 (germline): LGHNA, YSLEER. This CDR3 region has 16 residues. The CDR3 reads CASSQDPAGEYNEQFF. CDR3 in DNA: TGCGCCAGCAGCCAAGATCCAGCGGGAGAGTACAATGAGCAGTTCTTC.

In its sample, this clonotype was seen a few times. V and J are TRBV12-3 or TRBV12-4 and TRBJ2-7, with D possibly being TRBD2 (5 bases). V was shortened by 4 bases and J by 7 bases, with 14 bases between the two germline ends. CDR3 length: 13 amino acids. CDR3 sequence (DNA): TGTGCCAGCAGTTCTCGTGGGCGGGTGGAGCAGTACTTC. It is translated as CASSSRGRVEQYF.

V is TRBV7-8 and J is TRBJ2-7; 8 nucleotides line up with TRBD1. The CDR3 has 15 residues. J was trimmed by 3 bases and V by 4 bases; bases with no gene match: 8. CDR1 is SGHVS and CDR2 is FQNEAQ in the germline V gene. CDR3: CASSSPWDRYYEQYF. The DNA of the CDR3 is TGTGCCAGCAGCTCCCCTTGGGACAGGTACTACGAGCAGTACTTC.

This clonotype was picked up many times. The junction departs from the called germline gene at one end, perhaps through a read error. The CDR3 spells CASRSSGANVLTF. The CDR3 DNA reads TGTGCCAGCAGAAGCTCTGGGGCCAACGTCCTGACTTTC. The V and J genes are TRBV5-1 and TRBJ2-6; D uncertain. CDR3 length: 13 residues. Germline CDR1 SGHRS, CDR2 YFSETQ.

This chain links TRBV24-1 with TRBJ2-1, with D maybe TRBD2 (7 bases). The V end lost 3 bases, the J end lost 5 bases, and 16 bases lay between the germline ends. Germline CDR1 KGHDR, CDR2 SFDVKD. The CDR3 has 16 amino acids. The chain's CDR3 is CATSDLKGEGDNEQFF. CDR3 coding DNA: TGTGCCACCAGTGATCTTAAGGGGGAGGGGGACAATGAGCAGTTCTTC.